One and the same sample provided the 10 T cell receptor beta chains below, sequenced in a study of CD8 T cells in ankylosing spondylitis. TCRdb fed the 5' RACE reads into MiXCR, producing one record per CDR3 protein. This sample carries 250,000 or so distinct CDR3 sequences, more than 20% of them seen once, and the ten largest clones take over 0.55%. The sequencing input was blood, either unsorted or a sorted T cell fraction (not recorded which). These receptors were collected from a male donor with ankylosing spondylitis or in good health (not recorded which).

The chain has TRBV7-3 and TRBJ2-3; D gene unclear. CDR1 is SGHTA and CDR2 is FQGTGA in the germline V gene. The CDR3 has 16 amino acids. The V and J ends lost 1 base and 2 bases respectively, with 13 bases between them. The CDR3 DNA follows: TGTGCCAGCAGCTTAATTCCCGGTCCAAACACAGATACGCAGTATTTT. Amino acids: CASSLIPGPNTDTQYF.

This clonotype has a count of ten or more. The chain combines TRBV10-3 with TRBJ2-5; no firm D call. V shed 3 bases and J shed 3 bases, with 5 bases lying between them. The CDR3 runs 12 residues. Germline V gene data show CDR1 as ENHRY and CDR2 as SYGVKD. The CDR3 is CAISDWEETQYF. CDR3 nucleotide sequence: TGTGCCATCAGTGATTGGGAAGAGACCCAGTACTTC.

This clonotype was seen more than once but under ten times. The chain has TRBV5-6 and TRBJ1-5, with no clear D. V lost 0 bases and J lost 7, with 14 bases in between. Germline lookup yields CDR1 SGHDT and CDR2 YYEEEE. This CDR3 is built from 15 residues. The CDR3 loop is CASSLGPTVDQPQHF. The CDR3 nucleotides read TGTGCCAGCAGCTTGGGGCCCACGGTTGACCAGCCCCAGCATTTT. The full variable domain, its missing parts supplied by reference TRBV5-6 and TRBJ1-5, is DAGVTQSPTHLIKTRGQQVTLRCSPKSGHDTVSWYQQALGQGPQFIFQYYEEEERQRGNFPDRFSGHQFPNYSSELNVNALLLGDSALYLCASSLGPTVDQPQHFGDGTRLSIL.

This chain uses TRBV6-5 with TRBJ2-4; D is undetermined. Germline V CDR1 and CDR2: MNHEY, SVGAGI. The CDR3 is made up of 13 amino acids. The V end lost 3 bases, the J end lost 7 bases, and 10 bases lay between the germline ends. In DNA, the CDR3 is TGTGCCAGCAGTTATGATGAACATAACATTCAGTACTTC. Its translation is CASSYDEHNIQYF.

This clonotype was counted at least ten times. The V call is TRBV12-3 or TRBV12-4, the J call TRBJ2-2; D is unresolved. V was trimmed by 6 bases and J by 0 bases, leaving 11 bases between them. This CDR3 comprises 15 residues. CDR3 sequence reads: CASSPSTTNTGELFF. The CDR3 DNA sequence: TGTGCCAGCAGCCCCTCAACTACGAACACCGGGGAGCTGTTTTTT.

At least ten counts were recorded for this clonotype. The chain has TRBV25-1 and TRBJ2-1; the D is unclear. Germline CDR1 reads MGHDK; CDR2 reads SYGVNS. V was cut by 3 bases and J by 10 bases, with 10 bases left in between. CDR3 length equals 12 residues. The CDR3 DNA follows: TGTGCCAGCAGTGATGGGTACCAAGAGCAGTTCTTC. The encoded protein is CASSDGYQEQFF.

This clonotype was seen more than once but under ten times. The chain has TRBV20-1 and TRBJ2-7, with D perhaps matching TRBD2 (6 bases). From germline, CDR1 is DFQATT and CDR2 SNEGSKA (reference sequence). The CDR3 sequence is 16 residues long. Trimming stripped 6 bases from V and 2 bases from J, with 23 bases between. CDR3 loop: CSAIRIGSGTPYEQYF. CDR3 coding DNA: TGCAGTGCCATTCGGATCGGGTCGGGGACTCCCTACGAGCAGTACTTC.

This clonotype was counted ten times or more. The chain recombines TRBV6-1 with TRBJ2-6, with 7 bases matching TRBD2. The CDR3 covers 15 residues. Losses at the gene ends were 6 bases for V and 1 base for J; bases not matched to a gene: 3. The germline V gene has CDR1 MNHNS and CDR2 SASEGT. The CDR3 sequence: CASRDGGSGANVLTF. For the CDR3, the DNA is TGTGCCAGCAGGGACGGGGGGTCTGGGGCCAACGTCCTGACTTTC.

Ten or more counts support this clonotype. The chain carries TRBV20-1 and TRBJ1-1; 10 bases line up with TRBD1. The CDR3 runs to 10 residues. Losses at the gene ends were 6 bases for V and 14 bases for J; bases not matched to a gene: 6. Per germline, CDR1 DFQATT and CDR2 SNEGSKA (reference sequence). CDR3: CSAVSDRGFF. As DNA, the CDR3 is TGCAGTGCAGTCTCGGACAGGGGGTTCTTT.

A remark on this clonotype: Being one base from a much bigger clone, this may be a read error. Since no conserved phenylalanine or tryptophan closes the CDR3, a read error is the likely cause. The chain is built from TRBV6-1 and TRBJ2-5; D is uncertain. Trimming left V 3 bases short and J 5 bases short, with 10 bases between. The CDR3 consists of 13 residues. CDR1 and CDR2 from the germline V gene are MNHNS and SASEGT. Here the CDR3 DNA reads TGTGCCAGCAGTGATACGCAATTGGAGACCCAGTACATC. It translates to CASSDTQLETQYI.